The 12 T cell receptor beta chains below were found in one sample sequenced in a study of regulatory T cells in long-lasting Graves disease (dated by TCRdb to the early 2020s). Library creation used multiplex PCR. Data came from an Illumina HiSeq 4000. To build TCR beta libraries, CDR3 regions were amplified by Arm-PCR using iRepertoire HTBI primers. TCRdb cleaned the public reads at Q25 with fastp, built clones with MiXCR and kept in-frame beta chains. Each CDR3 protein appears once, grouped with its most common genes and DNA. Within this sample are more than 400,000 distinct CDR3 sequences, with under 20% of them counted one time only. Roughly an eighth of the sample belongs to the ten largest clones. The time point label on this specimen signifies: newly diagnosed GD, antithyroid drugs for less than 3 months. For both TCR sequencing and RNA sequencing, RNA was extracted from PBMCs in TRIzol. These data were also filed under a second study, of T cells in Graves' hyperthyroidism and ophthalmopathy.

Sequenced material: peripheral blood mononuclear cells (PBMCs), taken at new diagnosis, from a patient treated with antithyroid drugs. Every receptor here comes from a man aged 40-49 years with Graves disease. Donor details come from another sample of the same person, matched by shared clones.

The V and J genes are TRBV28 and TRBJ1-2; possible D gene TRBD1, 5 bases. Trimming stripped 6 bases from V and 2 bases from J, with 10 bases between. Germline V lookup: CDR1 MDHEN, CDR2 SYDVKM. The CDR3 runs 13 residues. The CDR3 coding sequence is TGTGCCAGCAGGCCGGCAGGGAACTATGGCTACACCTTC. The encoded protein is CASRPAGNYGYTF.

The chain has TRBV4-1 and TRBJ2-1; 10 bases line up with TRBD1. The germline gives CDR1 MGHRA, CDR2 YSYEKL. V was clipped by 7 bases and J by 5 bases; unmatched bases: 5. The CDR3 covers 14 residues. As DNA, the CDR3 is TGCGCCAGCATTTGGACAGGGGGGCACAATGAGCAGTTCTTC. Protein: CASIWTGGHNEQFF.

This clonotype was seen ten or more times. V usage is TRBV3-1 and J usage is TRBJ2-5; TRBD1 matches 7 bases. The CDR3 extends over 14 amino acids. CDR1 LGHDT and CDR2 YNNKEL come from the germline V gene (reference sequence). J gave up 3 bases and V 0 bases, and 1 base lay outside the gene matches. CDR3 residues: CASSQEDREETQYF. The CDR3, as DNA: TGTGCCAGCAGCCAAGAAGACAGGGAAGAGACCCAGTACTTC.

V is TRBV6-2 or TRBV6-3 and J is TRBJ1-3, with a possible D match to TRBD1 (5 bases). There are 15 residues in the CDR3. Germline-derived CDR1 and CDR2 are MNHEY and SVGEGT. V gave up 4 bases and J gave up 0 bases, with 10 bases separating them. The CDR3 DNA reads TGTGCCAGCAGTTGGGGGTCGGACTCTGGAAACACCATATATTTT. Its translation: CASSWGSDSGNTIYF.

This clonotype was seen ten or more times. The gene calls are TRBV10-3 and TRBJ2-7; D may match TRBD1 or TRBD2 (5 bases each). The CDR3 totals 12 residues. Per the germline V gene, CDR1 is ENHRY and CDR2 is SYGVKD. V was pared by 6 bases and J by 2 bases, with 8 bases between. CDR3 sequence reads: CAISGTPYEQYF. Here the CDR3 DNA reads TGTGCCATCAGCGGGACCCCCTACGAGCAGTACTTC.

The CDR3 DNA reads TGTGCCAGCAGCGTAGCAGGGGTTTCTCGAAACACCATATATTTT. Amino acids: CASSVAGVSRNTIYF. This sequence joins TRBV9 and TRBJ1-3, with a tentative D call TRBD1 (6 bases). Trimming pared 0 bases from V and 5 bases from J, leaving 12 bases between. The CDR3 covers 15 residues. Germline V gives CDR1 SGDLS, CDR2 YYNGEE.

This chain connects TRBV20-1 to TRBJ2-7; 7 nucleotides line up with TRBD1. Germline lookup yields CDR1 DFQATT and CDR2 SNEGSKA (reference sequence). The CDR3 covers 13 residues. J lost 3 bases, V lost 4 bases, and 6 bases had no gene match. The CDR3: CSATQGSDYEQYF. CDR3 bases: TGCAGTGCTACACAGGGGTCCGACTACGAGCAGTACTTC.

This clonotype turned up a few times. V gene TRBV6-4 combines with J gene TRBJ1-5; 7 bases map to TRBD1. This CDR3 is 17 amino acids long. The germline V gene has CDR1 MRHNA and CDR2 SNTAGT. The V and J ends lost 4 bases and 6 bases, in that order; junction bases with no gene match: 15. CDR3 nucleotides: TGTGCCAGCAGTGCAACTCCTCTGCCACAGGGGACTCAGCCCCAGCATTTT. It specifies CASSATPLPQGTQPQHF.

This clonotype showed up many times. This chain links TRBV30 with TRBJ1-4; D uncertain. The ends were cut back, 2 bases at V and 2 bases at J, with 3 bases in the middle. The CDR3 covers 12 residues. Germline CDR1 reads GTSNPN; CDR2 reads SVGIG (reference sequence). In nucleotides, the CDR3 is TGTGCCTGGAGTCCCACTAATGAAAAACTGTTTTTT. Its protein product is CAWSPTNEKLFF. Full variable domain (outside the CDR3, taken from reference TRBV30 and TRBJ1-4): SQTIHQWPATLVQPVGSPLSLECTVEGTSNPNLYWYRQAAGRGLQLLFYSVGIGQISSEVPQNLSASRPQDRQFILSSKKLLLSDSGFYLCAWSPTNEKLFFGSGTQLSVL.

This clonotype showed up just a few times. The genes are TRBV5-6 and TRBJ2-1; D not certain. V shed 0 bases and J shed 11 bases, with 0 bases lying between them. This CDR3 is built from 9 residues. The germline V gene has CDR1 SGHDT and CDR2 YYEEEE. The CDR3 sequence is CASSLEQFF. The CDR3 nucleotides read TGTGCCAGCAGCTTGGAGCAGTTCTTC.

In its sample, this clonotype was seen many times. The rearrangement links TRBV20-1 to TRBJ1-2; D uncertain. Germline-derived CDR1 and CDR2 are DFQATT and SNEGSKA (reference sequence). The CDR3 contains 10 residues. With 6 bases removed from V and 4 bases from J, the gap between germline ends came to 6 bases. DNA of the CDR3: TGCAGTGCAGCGGGCTATGGCTACACCTTC. It yields the protein CSAAGYGYTF.

This clonotype was observed many times. The chain couples TRBV7-3 to TRBJ2-3; D is unclear. The CDR3 sequence is 13 residues long. With 5 bases removed from V and 6 bases from J, the gap between germline ends came to 12 bases. CDR1 and CDR2 from the germline V gene are SGHTA and FQGTGA. CDR3 loop: CASSPTLRDTQYF. CDR3 coding DNA: TGTGCCAGCAGCCCAACCTTACGGGATACGCAGTATTTT.